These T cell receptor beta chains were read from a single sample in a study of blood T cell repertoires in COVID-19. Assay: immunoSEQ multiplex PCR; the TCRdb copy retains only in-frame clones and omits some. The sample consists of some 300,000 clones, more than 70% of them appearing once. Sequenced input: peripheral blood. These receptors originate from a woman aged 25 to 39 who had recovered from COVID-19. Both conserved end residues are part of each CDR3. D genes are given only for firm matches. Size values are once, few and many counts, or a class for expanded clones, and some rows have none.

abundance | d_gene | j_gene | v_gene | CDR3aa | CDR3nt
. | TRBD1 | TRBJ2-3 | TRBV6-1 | CASSEVQGATDTQYF | TGTGCCAGCAGTGAGGTCCAGGGGGCGACAGATACGCAGTATTTT
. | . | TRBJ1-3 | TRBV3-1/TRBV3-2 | CASSQDGSSRGNTIYF | TGTGCCAGCAGCCAAGATGGCTCCTCCAGGGGAAACACCATATATTTT
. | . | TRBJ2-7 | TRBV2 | CASSRTAAYEQYF | TGTGCCAGCAGTAGGACAGCGGCCTACGAGCAGTACTTC
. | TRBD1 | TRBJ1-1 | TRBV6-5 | CASSTGGNTEAFF | TGTGCCAGCAGCACAGGGGGCAACACTGAAGCTTTCTTT
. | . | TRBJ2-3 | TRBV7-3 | CASSLAGSTDTQYF | TGTGCCAGCAGCTTAGCGGGGAGCACAGATACGCAGTATTTT
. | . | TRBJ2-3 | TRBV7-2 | CASSTWGETDTQYF | TGTGCCAGCAGCACCTGGGGGGAGACAGATACGCAGTATTTT
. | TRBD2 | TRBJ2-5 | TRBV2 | CASSRTSGGEETQYF | TGTGCCAGCAGTAGGACTAGCGGGGGCGAAGAGACCCAGTACTTC
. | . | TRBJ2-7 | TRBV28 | CASTSPGLTYEQYF | TGTGCCAGCACCTCCCCAGGGTTAACCTACGAGCAGTACTTC
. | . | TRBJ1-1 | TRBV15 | CATSPPGVGPNTEAFF | TGTGCCACCAGCCCCCCCGGTGTGGGGCCGAACACTGAAGCTTTCTTT
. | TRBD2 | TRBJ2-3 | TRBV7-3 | CASSLNSGGPGDTQYF | TGTGCCAGCAGCTTAAATAGCGGGGGGCCAGGAGATACGCAGTATTTT
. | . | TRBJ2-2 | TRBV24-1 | CATSLGGTGELFF | TGTGCCACCAGTTTGGGGGGAACCGGGGAGCTGTTTTTT
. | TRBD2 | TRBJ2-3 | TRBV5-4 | CASSFVSGGTDTQYF | TGTGCCAGCAGCTTTGTTAGCGGGGGCACAGATACGCAGTATTTT
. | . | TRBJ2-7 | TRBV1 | CTSSQDSNGQGEGYEQYF | TGCACCAGCAGCCAAGACTCCAACGGACAGGGAGAGGGCTACGAGCAGTACTTC
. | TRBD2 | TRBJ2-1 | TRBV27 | CASSPKGGGYNEQFF | TGTGCCAGCAGTCCAAAGGGCGGGGGGTACAATGAGCAGTTCTTC
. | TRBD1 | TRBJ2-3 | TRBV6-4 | CASSRGQGGTDTQYF | TGTGCCAGCAGTAGGGGACAGGGGGGCACAGATACGCAGTATTTT
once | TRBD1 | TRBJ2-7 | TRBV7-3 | CASSSPDRGSYEQYF | TGTGCCAGCAGCTCCCCGGACAGGGGGTCCTACGAGCAGTACTTC
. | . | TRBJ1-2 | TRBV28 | CASSLGRKYGYTF | TGTGCCAGCAGTTTGGGGAGAAAGTATGGCTACACCTTC
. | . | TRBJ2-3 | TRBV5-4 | CASSLAGADTQYF | TGTGCCAGCAGCTTGGCCGGGGCAGATACGCAGTATTTT
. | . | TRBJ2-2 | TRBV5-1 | CASSSGTGVTGELFF | TGCGCCAGCAGCTCGGGGACTGGAGTCACCGGGGAGCTGTTTTTT